The sequence of this T cell receptor beta chain was determined in a study of cytomegalovirus exposure and HLA in healthy donors. CDR1 is SGHAT and CDR2 is FQNNGV in the germline V gene. Trimming took off 3 bases at V and 5 bases at J, with 15 bases between the two ends. This CDR3 contains 15 residues. The protocol was immunoSEQ multiplex PCR, while the TCRdb copy is restricted to in-frame clones and leaves out a portion. The sample carries tens of thousands of clones, roughly nine tenths recorded once. This sequence originates from a man between 18 and 35 years old in good health and CMV-seronegative. The sequencing sample was made of PBMCs. The V and J genes are TRBV11-2 and TRBJ2-3, with D unclear. The CDR3 here is CASSFGTSRIDTQYF. The CDR3, as DNA: TGTGCCAGCAGCTTTGGTACTTCCCGAATAGATACGCAGTATTTT.